The 24 T cell receptor beta chains below were found in one sample sequenced in a study of T cells in Graves' hyperthyroidism and ophthalmopathy. Amplified TCR beta CDR3 regions came from RNA transcripts. HTBI primers drove first-round RT-PCR of the TCR CDR3. MiXCR, run by TCRdb on the multiplex PCR reads, gives a single entry per CDR3 protein. The sample carries hundreds of thousands of distinct CDR3 sequences, about 14% recorded once. The sequenced sample consisted of blood. Source of these receptors: a woman younger than 30 with Graves' hyperthyroidism.

V usage is TRBV3-1 and J usage is TRBJ2-7, with TRBD2 matching over 13 bases. Germline-derived CDR1 and CDR2 are LGHDT and YNNKEL (reference sequence). V lost 4 bases to trimming and J lost 6 bases; unmatched junction nucleotides: 6. The CDR3 consists of 15 residues. The chain's CDR3 is CASSPWTSGSGEQYF. In DNA form, the CDR3 reads TGTGCCAGCAGCCCGTGGACTAGCGGGAGTGGCGAGCAGTACTTC.

This clonotype was observed many times. The chain couples TRBV5-1 to TRBJ2-7; 8 bases line up with TRBD2. V trimming: 7 bases; J trimming: 5 bases; junction bases outside the gene matches: 17. Germline V gene lookup returns CDR1 SGHRS and CDR2 YFSETQ. There are 16 residues in the CDR3. The CDR3 nucleotides are TGCGCCAGCTCCCTCGGATCCCCAGCGGGAGTCCACGAGCAGTACTTC. It translates to CASSLGSPAGVHEQYF. Variable domain in full (rest from reference TRBV5-1 and TRBJ2-7): KAGVTQTPRYLIKTRGQQVTLSCSPISGHRSVSWYQQTPGQGLQFLFEYFSETQRNKGNFPGRFSGRQFSNSRSEMNVSTLELGDSALYLCASSLGSPAGVHEQYFGPGTRLTVT.

This clonotype was recorded a few times. V gene TRBV18 combines with J gene TRBJ1-5; TRBD1 matches at 10 bases. The CDR3 contains 14 residues. The ends lost 5 bases at V and 10 bases at J; junction bases unmatched: 8. Germline V gene data show CDR1 as KGHSH and CDR2 as LQKENI. The CDR3 region has the DNA TGTGCCAGCTCAAGACAGGGGGCTACGGGCCCCCAGCATTTT. Encoded protein: CASSRQGATGPQHF.

This clonotype came up many times. The chain has TRBV20-1 and TRBJ2-1, with D perhaps given as TRBD1 or TRBD2 (5 bases each). V was shortened by 6 bases and J by 1 base, with 16 bases between the two germline ends. The CDR3 has 15 residues. Germline CDR1 is DFQATT and CDR2 is SNEGSKA (reference sequence). This CDR3 reads CSAQAGSLSYNEQFF. As DNA, the CDR3 is TGCAGTGCCCAGGCAGGGAGTTTGTCCTACAATGAGCAGTTCTTC.

J is TRBJ1-2 and V is TRBV10-3; tentatively, D is TRBD1 (6 bases). The germline V gene has CDR1 ENHRY and CDR2 SYGVKD. This CDR3 has 12 residues. V lost 4 bases and J lost 8, with 11 bases in between. CDR3 protein: CAISARDTGYTF. CDR3 sequence (DNA): TGTGCCATCAGTGCCCGGGACACCGGCTACACCTTC.

The chain is built from TRBV5-4 and TRBJ2-1, with 10 nucleotides matching TRBD2. The junction had 9 bases not matched to a gene; V was cut back by 0 bases and J by 9 bases. In germline, CDR1 is SGHNT, CDR2 YYREEE (reference sequence). This CDR3 is 16 amino acids long. CDR3 in DNA: TGTGCCAGCAGCTTGGGGGCAGCGGGAGGGCGGGGTGAGCAGTTCTTC. The encoded protein is CASSLGAAGGRGEQFF.

This clonotype appeared many times. This chain uses TRBV13 with TRBJ2-5, with D possibly TRBD1 on 6 matching bases. Germline assignment: CDR1 PRHDT and CDR2 FYEKMQ (reference sequence). The ends were cut back, 0 bases at V and 0 bases at J, with 8 bases in the middle. The CDR3 consists of 15 residues. CDR3 sequence reads: CASSLGGQYQETQYF. In DNA form, the CDR3 reads TGTGCCAGCAGCTTAGGTGGACAGTACCAAGAGACCCAGTACTTC.

J is TRBJ2-3 and V is TRBV19, with a tentative D call TRBD1 (6 bases). The germline gives CDR1 LNHDA, CDR2 SQIVND (reference sequence). CDR3 length: 15 amino acids. Trimming took 7 bases from V and 2 from J, leaving 16 bases between them. The CDR3 region has the DNA TGTGCCAGTACCCCACAGGGTAGAATCACAGATACGCAGTATTTT. This codes for CASTPQGRITDTQYF.

This clonotype has a handful of counts. The V gene is TRBV6-1, the J gene TRBJ1-3; the match to TRBD1 covers 8 bases. The CDR3 consists of 14 residues. V trimming: 5 bases; J trimming: 3 bases; junction bases outside the gene matches: 3. Germline lookup yields CDR1 MNHNS and CDR2 SASEGT. The CDR3 sequence: CASSQGAFGNTIYF. In DNA, the CDR3 is TGTGCCAGCAGTCAGGGGGCGTTTGGAAACACCATATATTTT.

Turning to this clonotype: This may be a read error, as it is one base from a much larger clone. The J gene is TRBJ2-7, the V gene TRBV5-1; D not resolved. V lost 0 bases, J lost 7 bases, and 14 bases lay in between. In germline, CDR1 is SGHRS, CDR2 YFSETQ. This CDR3 is built from 14 residues. For the CDR3, the DNA is TGCGCCAGCAGCTTGGCGGCGGATTTCGATGAGCAGTACTTC. This sequence encodes CASSLAADFDEQYF.

The V gene is TRBV4-3, the J gene TRBJ2-2; tentative D call: TRBD2 (6 bases). CDR1 LGHNA and CDR2 YSLEER come from the germline V gene. The CDR3 loop spans 15 amino acids. V was trimmed by 4 bases and J by 3 bases, leaving 12 bases between them. CDR3 nucleotide sequence: TGCGCCAGCAGCCCCGGGACTGTGCACACCGGGGAGCTGTTTTTT. Translated, it gives CASSPGTVHTGELFF.

The chain has TRBV19 and TRBJ2-7; 13 positions match TRBD2. The CDR3 length is 16 residues. V was pared by 5 bases and J by 4 bases, with 8 bases of the junction left unmatched. CDR1 and CDR2 (germline): LNHDA, SQIVND (reference sequence). CDR3 loop: CASSPRTSGSKYEQYF. The CDR3 DNA is TGTGCCAGTAGTCCCAGGACTAGCGGGAGTAAGTACGAGCAGTACTTC.

This clonotype was counted ten times or more. The chain links TRBV7-8 to TRBJ2-2, with TRBD2 matching over 8 bases. Trimming cost V 3 bases and J 9 bases; bases outside gene matches: 9. Germline V gene sequence: CDR1 SGHVS, CDR2 FQNEAQ. The CDR3 has 15 amino acids. The CDR3 nucleotides read TGTGCCAGCAGCTTCACGGGAGGGTCCGGCCGGGAGCTGTTTTTT. Its translation is CASSFTGGSGRELFF.

The chain links TRBV6-2 or TRBV6-3 to TRBJ1-4; D gene ambiguous. CDR1 is MNHEY, CDR2 SVGEGT, per germline. The CDR3 is 13 residues long. The V gene lost 0 bases and the J gene lost 8 bases, with 7 bases spanning the gap. This CDR3 is CASSYSLREKLFF. As DNA, the CDR3 is TGTGCCAGCAGTTACTCCCTCCGGGAAAAACTGTTTTTT.

This clonotype was seen a few times. This chain connects TRBV6-1 to TRBJ2-5; 11 nucleotides line up with TRBD1. The CDR3 sequence is 15 residues long. The J segment lost 6 bases and the V segment lost 5 bases, leaving 8 bases of the junction unmatched. Germline V CDR1 and CDR2: MNHNS, SASEGT. CDR3 sequence (DNA): TGTGCCAGCAGTTCGGGGACAGGGGGGACGAAGACCCAGTACTTC. Its translation is CASSSGTGGTKTQYF.

This clonotype occurred many times. The chain carries TRBV30 and TRBJ2-5; D unresolved. Trimming took 3 bases from V and 0 from J, leaving 17 bases between them. Germline values: CDR1 GTSNPN, CDR2 SVGIG (reference sequence). This CDR3 contains 16 residues. Here the CDR3 reads CAWRKLLPEYQETQYF. CDR3 coding DNA: TGTGCCTGGAGGAAACTACTCCCGGAGTACCAAGAGACCCAGTACTTC.

The CDR3 DNA follows: TGCGCCAGCAGCTTGAGCGGGGGGACCACAGATACGCAGTATTTT. It translates to CASSLSGGTTDTQYF. The chain is built from TRBV5-1 and TRBJ2-3; the match to TRBD2 covers 9 bases. Trimming removed 1 base from V and 2 bases from J; junction bases left unmatched: 2. Germline loops: CDR1 SGHRS, CDR2 YFSETQ. The CDR3 covers 15 residues.

This clonotype was seen a handful of times. The J gene is TRBJ2-3, the V gene TRBV6-2 or TRBV6-3, with D maybe TRBD2 (6 bases). V shed 2 bases and J shed 4 bases, with 13 bases lying between them. This CDR3 is built from 15 residues. Germline CDR1 MNHEY, CDR2 SVGEGT. The CDR3 loop reads CASSYVRGKADTQYF. The CDR3 DNA reads as TGTGCCAGCAGTTACGTCCGGGGGAAAGCAGATACGCAGTATTTT.

This clonotype was recorded at least ten times. The rearrangement uses TRBV11-2 and TRBJ1-1; no firm D call. CDR1 and CDR2 (germline): SGHAT, FQNNGV. The V and J ends lost 0 bases and 6 bases respectively, with 8 bases between them. This CDR3 is 13 amino acids long. The CDR3 DNA reads as TGTGCCAGCAGCTTAGATTGGAGTTCTGAAGCTTTCTTT. Encoded protein: CASSLDWSSEAFF.

On this clonotype itself: A much larger clone lies a single base off, so this may be a read error. The V and J genes are TRBV2 and TRBJ2-1; 8 nucleotides match TRBD1. The germline V gene encodes CDR1 SNHLY and CDR2 FYNNEI. This CDR3 spans 13 amino acids. The ends lost 9 bases at V and 9 bases at J; junction bases unmatched: 10. CDR3 sequence reads: CASRGQGASEQFF. The DNA of the CDR3 is TGTGCCAGTCGGGGGCAGGGGGCGAGTGAGCAGTTCTTC.

In DNA form, the CDR3 reads TGTGCCAGCACCCTGCACGGGTCTGGCTACACCTTC. Protein sequence: CASTLHGSGYTF. The genes are TRBV12-3 or TRBV12-4 and TRBJ1-2; D is unclear. V lost 7 bases and J 7 bases, leaving 13 bases between the germline ends. The CDR3 covers 12 residues.

This clonotype has ten or more counts. This chain uses TRBV24-1 with TRBJ2-2; D is unresolved. V lost 1 base to trimming and J lost 1 base, with 3 bases between them. The CDR3 is made up of 14 amino acids. CDR1 and CDR2 (germline): KGHDR, SFDVKD. The CDR3 DNA is TGTGCCACCAGTGATTTCAGGAACACCGGGGAGCTGTTTTTT. Translated: CATSDFRNTGELFF.

This sequence joins TRBV13 and TRBJ2-2; a possible D gene is TRBD1 (5 bases). Germline CDR1 is PRHDT and CDR2 is FYEKMQ (reference sequence). CDR3 length: 15 amino acids. Trimming took off 1 base at V and 6 bases at J, with 12 bases between the two ends. This CDR3 is CASSLDRFSAGELFF. For the CDR3, the DNA is TGTGCCAGCAGCTTAGACAGGTTTTCGGCCGGGGAGCTGTTTTTT.

The chain couples TRBV29-1 to TRBJ1-2; D remains unclear. V was cut by 5 bases and J by 7 bases, with 11 bases left in between. CDR1 SQVTM and CDR2 ANQGSEA come from the germline V gene. This CDR3 comprises 11 residues. The DNA of the CDR3 is TGCAGCGTTACCGGGAATTCTGGCTACACCTTC. It encodes CSVTGNSGYTF.